Listed below are T cell receptor beta chains from one sample, sequenced in a study of blood T cell repertoires in COVID-19. Profiled with immunoSEQ multiplex PCR; TCRdb holds only in-frame clones, not every one. Counted here are under 50,000 clones, 85% to 95% occurring once; the ten biggest clones make up 0.95% to 1.1%. Material for sequencing was peripheral blood. The receptors originated from a man aged 55 to 70 with COVID-19, enrolled during active disease. CDR3s include the opening cysteine and the closing phenylalanine or tryptophan. The D gene is left open where the match is weak. Not all rows give a size; the values are once, few, many and, for expanded clones, a class.

j_call clone_size v_call d_call cdr3_aa cdr3_nt
TRBJ2-7 NA TRBV27 TRBD2 CASLGRGASSYEQYF TGTGCCAGTTTAGGGAGGGGAGCAAGCTCCTACGAGCAGTACTTC
TRBJ1-6 NA TRBV9 NA CASSRGDSPLHF TGTGCCAGCAGCAGGGGTGATTCACCCCTCCACTTT
TRBJ1-5 NA TRBV20-1 TRBD1 CSASGQGESQPQHF TGCAGTGCTAGTGGACAGGGGGAAAGTCAGCCCCAGCATTTT
TRBJ2-2 NA TRBV19 TRBD1 CASGPTGGTGELFF TGTGCCAGTGGGCCGACAGGGGGTACCGGGGAGCTGTTTTTT
TRBJ1-5 NA TRBV3-1/TRBV3-2 NA CASSQGLWIGGNQPQHF TGTGCCAGCAGCCAAGGCTTGTGGATCGGGGGCAATCAGCCCCAGCATTTT
TRBJ1-1 NA TRBV7-9 NA CASSQTVNTEAFF TGTGCCAGCAGTCAGACAGTGAACACTGAAGCTTTCTTT
TRBJ1-3 NA TRBV3-1/TRBV3-2 NA CASSQARGAGGNTIYF TGTGCCAGCAGCCAAGCGCGGGGGGCAGGTGGAAACACCATATATTTT
TRBJ1-1 NA TRBV30 NA CAWSTMNTEAFF TGTGCCTGGAGTACAATGAACACTGAAGCTTTCTTT
TRBJ1-5 once TRBV19 NA CASTAEGGLSNQPQHF TGTGCCAGTACCGCGGAGGGAGGGCTGAGCAATCAGCCCCAGCATTTT
TRBJ1-6 once TRBV7-9 TRBD1 CASSWGQRGSSPLHF TGTGCCAGCAGCTGGGGACAGAGGGGAAGCTCACCCCTCCACTTT
TRBJ1-4 NA TRBV5-1 NA CASRGQTTATNEKLFF TGCGCCAGCAGAGGACAGACTACCGCAACTAATGAAAAACTGTTTTTT
TRBJ1-6 NA TRBV24-1 NA CATSPVYNSPLHF TGTGCCACCAGTCCAGTCTATAATTCACCCCTCCACTTT
TRBJ1-2 few TRBV12-3/TRBV12-4 NA CASSLSTGGYTF TGTGCCAGCAGTTTATCGACAGGAGGCTACACCTTC
TRBJ1-2 NA TRBV4-1 TRBD1 CASSQGQGTNYGYTF TGCGCCAGCAGCCAAGGACAGGGTACTAACTATGGCTACACCTTC
TRBJ1-1 NA TRBV5-1 TRBD1 CASSQGARTGAFMNTEAFF TGCGCCAGCAGCCAGGGGGCGCGGACAGGGGCCTTCATGAACACTGAAGCTTTCTTT
TRBJ1-5 NA TRBV12-3/TRBV12-4 TRBD1 CASSLTGGQPQHF TGTGCCAGCAGTTTGACAGGGGGACAGCCCCAGCATTTT
TRBJ1-2 NA TRBV12-3/TRBV12-4 TRBD1 CASSQGQNYGYTF TGTGCCAGCAGCCAGGGACAGAACTATGGCTACACCTTC
TRBJ1-5 once TRBV28 NA CASSLGGGPRPPQHF TGTGCCAGCAGTTTAGGAGGAGGACCCCGGCCGCCCCAGCATTTT
TRBJ1-1 NA TRBV9 NA CASSVDSQNTEAFF TGTGCCAGCAGCGTGGACAGCCAGAACACTGAAGCTTTCTTT
TRBJ1-1 NA TRBV4-2 TRBD1 CASSPPDRGNTEAFF TGTGCCAGCAGCCCCCCGGACAGGGGAAACACTGAAGCTTTCTTT
TRBJ2-2 NA TRBV3-1/TRBV3-2 NA CASSSFPGELFF TGTGCCAGCAGCAGCTTCCCCGGGGAGCTGTTTTTT
TRBJ2-3 NA TRBV2 NA CASKLSPGGSTDTQYF TGTGCCAGCAAACTGAGCCCCGGAGGTAGCACAGATACGCAGTATTTT
TRBJ2-4 NA TRBV5-4 TRBD2 CASSPGGSKNIQYF TGTGCCAGCAGCCCGGGAGGTAGTAAAAACATTCAGTACTTC
TRBJ2-7 once TRBV9 NA CASSGLGGYSSYEQYF TGTGCCAGCAGCGGCCTAGGCGGGTACAGCTCCTACGAGCAGTACTTC
TRBJ2-5 NA TRBV18 NA CASSPPTITETQYF TGTGCCAGCTCACCACCGACTATAACGGAGACCCAGTACTTC
TRBJ1-3 NA TRBV4-1 TRBD1 CASSHGQGLLGNTIYF TGCGCCAGCAGCCACGGACAGGGCCTCCTTGGAAACACCATATATTTT
TRBJ1-1 NA TRBV5-4 TRBD1 CASSRKIDRDGVAFF TGTGCCAGCAGCCGAAAAATCGACAGGGATGGAGTAGCTTTCTTT
TRBJ1-3 NA TRBV7-8 NA CASSRTSGNTIYF TGTGCCAGCAGCCGCACTTCTGGAAACACCATATATTTT
TRBJ2-1 NA TRBV24-1 TRBD1 CATSDPPAGQGVSHNEQFF TGTGCCACCAGTGATCCTCCTGCGGGACAGGGGGTATCACACAATGAGCAGTTCTTC
TRBJ1-2 once TRBV3-1/TRBV3-2 TRBD1 CASSQRQGRGGYTF TGTGCCAGCAGCCAGAGACAGGGACGGGGTGGCTACACCTTC
TRBJ1-1 once TRBV2 NA CASSEMGAQAAFF TGTGCCAGCAGTGAAATGGGGGCCCAAGCAGCTTTCTTT
TRBJ1-2 few TRBV3-1/TRBV3-2 TRBD1 CASSQGQGARGYTF TGTGCCAGCAGCCAGGGACAGGGGGCGCGAGGCTACACCTTC
TRBJ2-7 NA TRBV11-3 NA CASSLVWGGEQYF TGTGCCAGCAGCTTGGTATGGGGCGGCGAGCAGTACTTC
TRBJ2-3 NA TRBV28 TRBD1 CATWTGGSGDTQYF TGTGCCACCTGGACAGGGGGTAGTGGGGATACGCAGTATTTT
TRBJ2-7 NA TRBV20-1 NA CSAKRGYEQYF TGCAGTGCAAAGAGGGGGTACGAGCAGTACTTC
TRBJ2-1 NA TRBV5-1 NA CASSLDRTYNEQFF TGCGCCAGCAGCTTAGACAGAACCTACAATGAGCAGTTCTTC
TRBJ1-4 NA TRBV12-3/TRBV12-4 NA CASSWEGKEKLFF TGTGCCAGCAGTTGGGAGGGGAAAGAAAAACTGTTTTTT